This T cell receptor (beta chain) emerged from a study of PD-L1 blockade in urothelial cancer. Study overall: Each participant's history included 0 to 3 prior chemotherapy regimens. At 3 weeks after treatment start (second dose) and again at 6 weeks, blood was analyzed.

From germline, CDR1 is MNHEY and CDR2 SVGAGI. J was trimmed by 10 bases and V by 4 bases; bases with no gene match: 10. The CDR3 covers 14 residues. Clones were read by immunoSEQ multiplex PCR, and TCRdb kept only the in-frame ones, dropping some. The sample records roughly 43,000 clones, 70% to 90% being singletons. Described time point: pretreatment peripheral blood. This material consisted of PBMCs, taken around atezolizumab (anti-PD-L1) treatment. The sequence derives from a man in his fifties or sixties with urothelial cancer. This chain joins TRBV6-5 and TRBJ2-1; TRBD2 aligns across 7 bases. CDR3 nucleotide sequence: TGTGCCAGCAGTTTAGGGCTAGCGGTGCGGGAGCAGTTCTTC. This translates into CASSLGLAVREQFF.